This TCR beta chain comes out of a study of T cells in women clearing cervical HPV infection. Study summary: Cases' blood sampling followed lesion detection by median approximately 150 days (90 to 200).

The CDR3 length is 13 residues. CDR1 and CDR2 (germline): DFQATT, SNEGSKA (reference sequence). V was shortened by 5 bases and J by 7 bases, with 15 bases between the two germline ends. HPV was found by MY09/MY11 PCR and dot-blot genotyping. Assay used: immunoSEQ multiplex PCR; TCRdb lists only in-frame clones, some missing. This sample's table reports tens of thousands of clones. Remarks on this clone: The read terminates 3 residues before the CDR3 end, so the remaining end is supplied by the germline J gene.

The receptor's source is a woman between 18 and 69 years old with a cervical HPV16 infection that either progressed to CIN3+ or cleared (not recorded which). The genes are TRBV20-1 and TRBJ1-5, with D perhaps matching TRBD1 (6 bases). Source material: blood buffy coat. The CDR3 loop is CSAVGEGGQPQHF. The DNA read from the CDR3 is TGCAGTGCTGTTGGTGAGGGGGGGCAGCCC.